Listed below are T cell receptor beta chains from one sample, sequenced in a study of early T cells in non-severe SARS-CoV-2 infection. TCRdb analysed the 5' RACE reads with MiXCR anew, one entry per CDR3 protein. The sample has approximately 27,000 distinct CDR3 sequences, less than 10% seen once. The sequenced sample was whole blood. The receptors shown here come from an adult who was a healthcare worker with PCR-confirmed SARS-CoV-2 infection or an uninfected control (not recorded which). The CDR3 runs from the conserved cysteine through the conserved F or W. A D gene is named only where the DNA matches it firmly. Clone size is not always given. Where it is, it says once, few, many or a class for expanded clones.

D gene	V gene	clone size	J gene	CDR3 DNA	CDR3 protein
TRBD1	TRBV2	.	TRBJ1-2	TGTGCCAGCGCATCGACAGGGGGGGCGTATGGCTACACCTTC	CASASTGGAYGYTF
TRBD1	TRBV11-2	.	TRBJ1-4	TGTGCCAGCAGCCGAAAGGGCCGGGACAGGAATGAAAAACTGTTTTTT	CASSRKGRDRNEKLFF
.	TRBV7-2	few	TRBJ2-4	TGTGCCAGCAGCATAAAAAACATTCAGTACTTC	CASSIKNIQYF
.	TRBV6-6	few	TRBJ1-4	TGTGCCACCCGGGCCCCGGGTTCGATTGTTGAAAAACTGTTTTTT	CATRAPGSIVEKLFF
TRBD1	TRBV5-1	few	TRBJ2-7	TGCGCCAGCAGCTCAGACAGGGGTAATCCCTACGAGCAGTACTTC	CASSSDRGNPYEQYF
.	TRBV20-1	few	TRBJ2-4	TGCAGTGCCTCCCCGGGCCCAGGAGGAATCATTCAGTACTTC	CSASPGPGGIIQYF
TRBD1	TRBV7-6	many	TRBJ2-1	TGTGCCAGCAGCTCCGGGACAGGGTCAGATGAGCAGTTCTTC	CASSSGTGSDEQFF
.	TRBV5-6	many	TRBJ2-1	TGTGCCAGCAGCTTTTCAGGGAGGGAGCAGTTCTTC	CASSFSGREQFF
.	TRBV20-1	few	TRBJ1-1	TGCAGTGCTACCCCCGGGATCAGAGCTTTCTTT	CSATPGIRAFF
.	TRBV12-3/TRBV12-4	many	TRBJ1-2	TGTGCCAGCAGTTTAGTCAGCGCTAACTATGGCTACACCTTC	CASSLVSANYGYTF